The next 3 T cell receptor beta chains were all read from a single sample in a study of T cell changes during pregnancy in multiple sclerosis. The table came from immunoSEQ multiplex PCR; TCRdb's copy has only in-frame clones and leaves some out. The sample holds some 74,000 clones; around 90% are singletons and the top ten take roughly 3.9%. This material consisted of peripheral blood, taken after pregnancy. The receptors shown here come from a female donor in good health, enrolled as a control in a pregnancy study.

This chain connects TRBV6-5 to TRBJ2-7, with TRBD2 matching over 13 bases. The CDR3 length is 15 residues. Germline assignment: CDR1 MNHEY and CDR2 SVGAGI. The trim removed 6 bases at V and 6 bases at J, leaving 8 bases unmatched. In DNA form, the CDR3 reads TGTGCCAGCAGGCCTACTAGCGGGAGGGCCCTCGAGCAGTACTTC. Its protein is CASRPTSGRALEQYF.

In this sample, this clone turned up a few times. V is TRBV7-3 and J is TRBJ1-1, with D unresolved. CDR1 SGHTA and CDR2 FQGTGA come from the germline V gene. The CDR3 loop spans 13 amino acids. V lost 5 bases and J lost 2, with 9 bases in between. The CDR3 loop reads CASSGGPNTEAFF. CDR3 DNA: TGTGCCAGCAGCGGAGGGCCTAACACTGAAGCTTTCTTT.

This clone is a singleton in its sample. V is TRBV7-2 and J is TRBJ2-1; D is unclear. Germline V lookup: CDR1 SGHTA, CDR2 FQGNSA. The CDR3 spans 13 residues. The ends were cut back, 5 bases at V and 13 bases at J, with 18 bases in the middle. The CDR3 DNA follows: TGTGCCAGCAGCAATAGATCGGCTAGACGCCAGTTCTTC. It is translated as CASSNRSARRQFF.